These T cell receptor beta chains were read from a single sample in a study of blood T cell repertoires in COVID-19. The repertoire was sequenced with immunoSEQ multiplex PCR; TCRdb's copy has only in-frame clones and lacks some. Here the sample spans 400,000 to 450,000 clones, 89% being singletons. Sequencing was performed on peripheral blood. These TCRs come from a woman aged 40 to 49 with COVID-19, enrolled during active disease. Each CDR3 is given with its conserved first and last residue. A D gene is named only where the DNA matches it firmly. Clone size is shown for a subset of rows, as once, few, many or a class of expanded clone.

V gene	clone size	J gene	D gene	CDR3 protein	CDR3 DNA
TRBV19	NA	TRBJ2-6	NA	CASRNSGRGGAGPGANVLTF	TGTGCCAGTAGGAATAGTGGTCGCGGTGGGGCAGGCCCCGGGGCCAACGTCCTGACTTTC
TRBV7-6	NA	TRBJ2-7	NA	CASSSFPGETYEQYF	TGTGCCAGCAGCTCCTTTCCCGGAGAGACCTACGAGCAGTACTTC
TRBV6-2/TRBV6-3	NA	TRBJ1-6	TRBD1	CASSPSGQGISPLHF	TGTGCCAGCAGCCCCTCGGGACAGGGGATTTCACCCCTCCACTTT
TRBV6-2/TRBV6-3	few	TRBJ1-6	NA	CASSYSTLRSSYNSPLHF	TGTGCCAGCAGTTACTCGACTTTGAGGAGCTCCTATAATTCACCCCTCCACTTT
TRBV7-2	NA	TRBJ2-2	TRBD2	CASSFKVGGPSGELFF	TGTGCCAGCAGCTTCAAAGTGGGAGGGCCGTCCGGGGAGCTGTTTTTT
TRBV15	NA	TRBJ1-5	NA	CATSRVAGFGNQPQHF	TGTGCCACCAGCAGAGTGGCCGGGTTTGGCAATCAGCCCCAGCATTTT
TRBV6-2/TRBV6-3	NA	TRBJ2-1	TRBD2	CASSPFGRAYNEQFF	TGTGCCAGCAGCCCTTTCGGGAGGGCTTACAATGAGCAGTTCTTC
TRBV28	NA	TRBJ1-2	NA	CASSFQGLEANYGYTF	TGTGCCAGCAGTTTCCAGGGTTTAGAAGCTAACTATGGCTACACCTTC
TRBV5-6	NA	TRBJ1-1	TRBD1	CASSLDRGLSNTEAFF	TGTGCCAGCAGCTTGGACAGGGGGCTAAGTAACACTGAAGCTTTCTTT
TRBV9	NA	TRBJ2-1	TRBD2	CASSVASTSGEQFF	TGTGCCAGCAGCGTAGCCTCGACTAGCGGCGAGCAGTTCTTC
TRBV5-1	NA	TRBJ1-1	NA	CASSLQGPNTEAFF	TGCGCCAGCAGCTTACAGGGCCCCAACACTGAAGCTTTCTTT
TRBV2	NA	TRBJ1-5	NA	CASRTGTLSYQPQHF	TGTGCCAGCAGGACGGGAACCCTATCCTATCAGCCCCAGCATTTT
TRBV6-5	NA	TRBJ2-7	TRBD2	CASSRSGITPNEQYF	TGTGCCAGCAGTCGAAGCGGGATAACCCCTAACGAGCAGTACTTC
TRBV25-1	NA	TRBJ1-4	NA	CASSPAGRGGFVQKLFF	TGTGCCAGCAGTCCTGCCGGACGGGGGGGTTTTGTGCAAAAACTGTTTTTT
TRBV2	few	TRBJ1-3	TRBD1	CASSGTGSGNTIYF	TGTGCCAGCAGTGGGACAGGCTCTGGAAACACCATATATTTT
TRBV5-1	NA	TRBJ2-2	TRBD2	CASSSGLAGASGELFF	TGCGCCAGCAGCTCAGGACTAGCGGGAGCTTCGGGGGAGCTGTTTTTT
TRBV18	NA	TRBJ1-2	NA	CASSPLAGEGYTF	TGTGCCAGCTCACCTCTAGCGGGGGAAGGCTACACCTTC
TRBV5-6	NA	TRBJ2-5	NA	CASSTARTGETQYF	TGTGCCAGCAGCACTGCCCGGACGGGGGAGACCCAGTACTTC
TRBV6-5	NA	TRBJ2-5	NA	CASTPLVGGETQYF	TGTGCCAGCACCCCCCTCGTGGGGGGAGAGACCCAGTACTTC
TRBV12-3/TRBV12-4	NA	TRBJ2-1	NA	CAISGYNEQFF	TGTGCCATCTCAGGCTACAATGAGCAGTTCTTC
TRBV6-5	NA	TRBJ1-1	TRBD1	CASSRKGAGNTEAFF	TGTGCCAGCTCCCGGAAGGGGGCGGGGAACACTGAAGCTTTCTTT
TRBV6-5	NA	TRBJ1-6	TRBD1	CASSGTGYSPLHF	TGTGCCTCCTCCGGGACAGGATATTCACCCCTCCACTTT
TRBV30	NA	TRBJ2-1	NA	CACHARGRVNNEQFF	TGTGCCTGCCACGCCCGGGGGAGAGTAAACAATGAGCAGTTCTTC
TRBV6-5	NA	TRBJ1-1	NA	CASSYFRGTEAFF	TGTGCCAGCAGTTACTTTCGGGGAACTGAAGCTTTCTTT
TRBV28	few	TRBJ1-2	NA	CASSLHLPGGANYGYTF	TGTGCCAGCAGTTTACACCTGCCCGGGGGGGCTAACTATGGCTACACCTTC
TRBV6-2/TRBV6-3	NA	TRBJ1-2	TRBD1	CASSLPGQRLKIDGYTF	TGTGCCAGCAGTTTACCGGGACAGCGACTTAAAATCGATGGCTACACCTTC
TRBV15	NA	TRBJ1-1	NA	CATSSAGDTEAFF	TGTGCCACCAGCTCGGCGGGGGACACTGAAGCTTTCTTT
TRBV5-1	NA	TRBJ2-1	NA	CASSFGGSVDEQFF	TGCGCCAGCAGCTTTGGGGGGTCGGTCGATGAGCAGTTCTTC
TRBV7-9	NA	TRBJ1-5	NA	CASSQGQANQPQHF	TGTGCCAGCAGCCAGGGACAAGCCAATCAGCCCCAGCATTTT
TRBV2	NA	TRBJ1-1	NA	CASSKNRARTEAFF	TGTGCCAGCAGTAAAAACAGGGCTCGCACTGAAGCTTTCTTT
TRBV4-3	NA	TRBJ1-6	TRBD1	CASSQDRGQGSPLHF	TGCGCCAGCAGCCAAGATCGGGGACAGGGGTCACCCCTCCACTTT
TRBV7-8	NA	TRBJ2-7	TRBD1	CASSKTGAVSYEQYF	TGTGCCAGCAGCAAGACAGGGGCGGTTTCCTACGAGCAGTACTTC
TRBV6-5	NA	TRBJ1-1	NA	CASSFEGDMNTEAFF	TGTGCCAGCAGTTTCGAGGGGGATATGAACACTGAAGCTTTCTTT
TRBV5-4	NA	TRBJ2-3	TRBD1	CASSLVLTGEEDTQYF	TGTGCCAGCAGCTTGGTTCTGACAGGGGAGGAAGATACGCAGTATTTT
TRBV5-8	NA	TRBJ1-5	NA	CASSLFGGTNQPQHF	TGTGCCAGCAGCTTGTTCGGGGGAACCAATCAGCCCCAGCATTTT
TRBV10-3	NA	TRBJ2-7	TRBD2	CAISESIAGDSYEQYF	TGTGCCATCAGTGAGTCGATTGCGGGGGACTCCTACGAGCAGTACTTC
TRBV7-2	NA	TRBJ1-1	NA	CASSSISLSGSEAFF	TGTGCCAGCAGCTCAATTAGCCTCTCCGGATCTGAAGCTTTCTTT
TRBV11-2	NA	TRBJ2-5	TRBD1	CASSLVPTGSGTTQYF	TGTGCCAGCAGCTTAGTCCCGACAGGGTCAGGGACGACCCAGTACTTC
TRBV28	large	TRBJ2-6	NA	CASSFGQYLVSGANVLTF	TGTGCCAGCAGTTTCGGACAGTACCTAGTCTCTGGGGCCAACGTCCTGACTTTC
TRBV5-1	NA	TRBJ1-1	NA	CASSNKREVDTEAFF	TGCGCCAGCAGCAATAAACGGGAAGTGGACACTGAAGCTTTCTTT
TRBV18	NA	TRBJ1-1	NA	CASSPPGGMNTEAFF	TGTGCCAGCTCACCACCCGGGGGGATGAACACTGAAGCTTTCTTT
TRBV19	NA	TRBJ2-3	TRBD2	CASTLAGGTYTQYF	TGTGCCAGTACCCTAGCGGGAGGAACATATACGCAGTATTTT
TRBV7-2	NA	TRBJ2-1	TRBD2	CASSLAGGIGAYNEQFF	TGTGCCAGCAGCTTAGCGGGGGGGATTGGGGCTTACAATGAGCAGTTCTTC
TRBV5-8	NA	TRBJ2-7	TRBD1	CASSLEGAPVSYEQYF	TGTGCCAGCAGCTTGGAGGGGGCGCCTGTATCCTACGAGCAGTACTTC
TRBV6-6	NA	TRBJ1-3	NA	CASRLDILGNTIYF	TGTGCCAGCAGACTGGACATCCTTGGAAACACCATATATTTT
TRBV5-1	NA	TRBJ1-1	NA	CASSSGAGNTEAFF	TGCGCCAGCAGTTCTGGGGCAGGGAACACTGAAGCTTTCTTT
TRBV28	NA	TRBJ2-7	NA	CASSRTLQGTYEQYF	TGTGCCAGCAGCCGGACCCTCCAGGGTACCTACGAGCAGTACTTC
TRBV6-5	NA	TRBJ1-1	TRBD1	CASSLPGQLTEAFF	TGTGCCAGCAGTTTACCGGGACAGCTCACTGAAGCTTTCTTT
TRBV4-1	once	TRBJ2-4	NA	CASSQVGTAGGAKNIQYF	TGCGCCAGCAGCCAAGTGGGAACGGCAGGGGGGGCCAAAAACATTCAGTACTTC